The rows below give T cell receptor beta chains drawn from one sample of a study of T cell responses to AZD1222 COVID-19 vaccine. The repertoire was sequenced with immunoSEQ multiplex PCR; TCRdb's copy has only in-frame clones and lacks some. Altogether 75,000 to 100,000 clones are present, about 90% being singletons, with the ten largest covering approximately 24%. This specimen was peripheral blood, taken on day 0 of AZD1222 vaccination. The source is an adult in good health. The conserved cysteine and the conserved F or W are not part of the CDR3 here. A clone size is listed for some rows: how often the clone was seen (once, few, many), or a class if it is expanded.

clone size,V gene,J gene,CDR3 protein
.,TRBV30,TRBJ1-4,AWSGTVNEKLF
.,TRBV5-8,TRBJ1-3,ASSLTGRGLSGNTIY
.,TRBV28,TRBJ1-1,ASIGARAF
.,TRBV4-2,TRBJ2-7,ASSQVQSGTQYEQY
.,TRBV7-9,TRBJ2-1,ASSSGLAGEQF
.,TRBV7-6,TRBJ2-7,ASSSTYEQY
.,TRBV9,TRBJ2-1,ASSRTAYNEQF
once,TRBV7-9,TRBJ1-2,ASSRGTGGGGGYT
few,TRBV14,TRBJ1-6,ASRLTQTNSPLH
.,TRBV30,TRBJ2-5,AWSRTGQETQY
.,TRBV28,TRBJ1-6,ASSPSRGNSPLH
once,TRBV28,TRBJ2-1,ASTPPGWTEQF
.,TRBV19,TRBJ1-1,ASSPGTGRAEAF
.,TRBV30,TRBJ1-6,AWSQLTGRSPLH
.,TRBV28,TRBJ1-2,ASTRTGVYGYT
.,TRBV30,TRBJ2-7,AWSTGSSGVKY
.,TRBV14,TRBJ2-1,ASSQVAEQF
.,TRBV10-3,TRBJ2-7,AISESRGGSGKAREQY
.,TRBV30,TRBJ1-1,AWSVTQLNTEAF
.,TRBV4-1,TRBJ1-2,ASSQESGWGYGYT
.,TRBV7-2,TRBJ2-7,ASSPGSSGSYEQY
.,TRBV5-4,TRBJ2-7,ASSLATAGAYEQY
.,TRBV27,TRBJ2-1,ASSLGGNEQF
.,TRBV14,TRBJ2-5,ASSQGYQETQY
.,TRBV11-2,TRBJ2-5,ASSLVQETQY
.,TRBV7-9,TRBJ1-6,ASSPEGSPLH